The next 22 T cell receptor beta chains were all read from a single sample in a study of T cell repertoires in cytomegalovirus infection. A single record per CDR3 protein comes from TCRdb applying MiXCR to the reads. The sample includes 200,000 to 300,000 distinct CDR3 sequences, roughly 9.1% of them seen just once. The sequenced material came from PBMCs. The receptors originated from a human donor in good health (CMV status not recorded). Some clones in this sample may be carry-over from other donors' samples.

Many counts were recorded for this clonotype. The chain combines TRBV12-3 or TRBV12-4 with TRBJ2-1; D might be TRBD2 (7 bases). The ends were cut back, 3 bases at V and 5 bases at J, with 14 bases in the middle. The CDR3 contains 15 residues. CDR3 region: CASSFEGGPNNEQFF. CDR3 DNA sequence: TGTGCCAGCAGTTTTGAGGGGGGGCCTAACAATGAGCAGTTCTTC.

CDR3 protein: CASGPGLGLLDTQYF. CDR3 DNA: TGTGCCAGCGGACCGGGACTAGGTCTTTTGGATACGCAGTATTTT. The rearrangement joins TRBV28 to TRBJ2-3; 8 bases are a match to TRBD2. Per germline, CDR1 MDHEN and CDR2 SYDVKM. The J segment lost 6 bases and the V segment lost 8 bases, leaving 13 bases of the junction unmatched. The CDR3 has 15 amino acids.

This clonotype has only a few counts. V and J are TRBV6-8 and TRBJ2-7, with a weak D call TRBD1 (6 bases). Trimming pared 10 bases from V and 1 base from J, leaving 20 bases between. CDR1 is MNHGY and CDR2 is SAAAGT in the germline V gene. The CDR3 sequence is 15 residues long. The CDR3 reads CANTPDRTTSYEQYF. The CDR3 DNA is TGTGCCAACACCCCCGACAGGACAACGTCCTACGAGCAGTACTTC.

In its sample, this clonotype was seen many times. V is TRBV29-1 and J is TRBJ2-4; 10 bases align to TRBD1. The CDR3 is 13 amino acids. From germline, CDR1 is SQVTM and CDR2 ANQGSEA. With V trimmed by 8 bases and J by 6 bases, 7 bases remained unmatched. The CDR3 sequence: CSFSGTGVNIQYF. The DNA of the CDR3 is TGCAGCTTTTCGGGGACAGGGGTAAACATTCAGTACTTC. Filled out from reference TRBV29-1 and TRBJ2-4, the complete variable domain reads SAVISQKPSRDICQRGTSLTIQCQVDSQVTMMFWYRQQPGQSLTLIATANQGSEATYESGFVIDKFPISRPNLTFSTLTVSNMSPEDSSIYLCSFSGTGVNIQYFGAGTRLSVL.

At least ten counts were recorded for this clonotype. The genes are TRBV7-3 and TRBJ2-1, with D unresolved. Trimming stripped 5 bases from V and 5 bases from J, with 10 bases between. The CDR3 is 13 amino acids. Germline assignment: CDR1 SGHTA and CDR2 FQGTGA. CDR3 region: CASSPFPNNEQFF. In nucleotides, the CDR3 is TGTGCCAGCAGCCCCTTTCCGAACAATGAGCAGTTCTTC. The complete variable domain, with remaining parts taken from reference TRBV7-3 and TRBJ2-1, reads GAGVSQTPSNKVTEKGKYVELRCDPISGHTALYWYRQSLGQGPEFLIYFQGTGAADDSGLPNDRFFAVRPEGSVSTLKIQRTERGDSAVYLCASSPFPNNEQFFGPGTRLTVL.

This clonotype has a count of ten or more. The CDR3 region has the DNA TGTGCCAGCAGCCAGGGACAGGGAAGCAATCAGCCCCAGCATTTT. Encoded protein: CASSQGQGSNQPQHF. The rearrangement uses TRBV12-3 or TRBV12-4 and TRBJ1-5; 9 bases align to TRBD1. The CDR3 consists of 15 residues. V trimming: 6 bases; J trimming: 1 base; junction bases outside the gene matches: 4.

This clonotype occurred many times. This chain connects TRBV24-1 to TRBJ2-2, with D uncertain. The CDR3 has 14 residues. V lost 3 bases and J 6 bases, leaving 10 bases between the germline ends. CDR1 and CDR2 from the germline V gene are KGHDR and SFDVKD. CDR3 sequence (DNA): TGTGCCACCAGTGATCCCCACTCGGCCGGGGAGCTGTTTTTT. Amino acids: CATSDPHSAGELFF.

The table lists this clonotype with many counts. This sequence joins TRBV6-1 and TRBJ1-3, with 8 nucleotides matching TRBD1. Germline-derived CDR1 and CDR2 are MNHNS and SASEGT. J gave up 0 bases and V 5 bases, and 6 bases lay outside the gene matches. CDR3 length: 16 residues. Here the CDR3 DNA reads TGTGCCAGCAGTCCCGGGACAGGCTTCTCTGGAAACACCATATATTTT. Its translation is CASSPGTGFSGNTIYF.

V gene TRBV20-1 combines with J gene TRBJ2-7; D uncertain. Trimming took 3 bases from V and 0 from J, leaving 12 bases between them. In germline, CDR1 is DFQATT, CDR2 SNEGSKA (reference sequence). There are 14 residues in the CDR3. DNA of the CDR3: TGCAGTGCTAGTCCTCGGTCCTTCTCCTACGAGCAGTACTTC. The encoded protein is CSASPRSFSYEQYF.

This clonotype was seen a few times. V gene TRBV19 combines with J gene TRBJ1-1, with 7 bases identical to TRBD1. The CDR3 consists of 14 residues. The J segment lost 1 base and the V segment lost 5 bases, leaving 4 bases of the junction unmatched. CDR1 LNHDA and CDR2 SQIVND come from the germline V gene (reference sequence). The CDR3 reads CASSAYRGNTEAFF. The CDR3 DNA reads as TGTGCCAGTAGTGCCTACAGGGGGAACACTGAAGCTTTCTTT. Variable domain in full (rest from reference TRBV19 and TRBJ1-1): DGGITQSPKYLFRKEGQNVTLSCEQNLNHDAMYWYRQDPGQGLRLIYYSQIVNDFQKGDIAEGYSVSREKKESFPLTVTSAQKNPTAFYLCASSAYRGNTEAFFGQGTRLTVV.

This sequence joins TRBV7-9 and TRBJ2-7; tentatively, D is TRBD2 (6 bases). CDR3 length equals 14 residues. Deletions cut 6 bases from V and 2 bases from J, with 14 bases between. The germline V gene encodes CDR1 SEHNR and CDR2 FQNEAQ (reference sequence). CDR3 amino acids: CASSRRDGTYEQYF. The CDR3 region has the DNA TGTGCCAGCAGTAGGCGGGACGGGACCTACGAGCAGTACTTC.

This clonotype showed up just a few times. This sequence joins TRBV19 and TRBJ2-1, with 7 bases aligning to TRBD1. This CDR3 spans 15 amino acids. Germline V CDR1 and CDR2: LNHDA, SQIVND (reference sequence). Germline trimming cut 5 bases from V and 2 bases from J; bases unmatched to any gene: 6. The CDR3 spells CASSQQGFPYNEQFF. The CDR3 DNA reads TGTGCCAGTAGTCAACAGGGGTTCCCCTACAATGAGCAGTTCTTC. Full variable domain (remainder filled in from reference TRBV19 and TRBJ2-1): DGGITQSPKYLFRKEGQNVTLSCEQNLNHDAMYWYRQDPGQGLRLIYYSQIVNDFQKGDIAEGYSVSREKKESFPLTVTSAQKNPTAFYLCASSQQGFPYNEQFFGPGTRLTVL.

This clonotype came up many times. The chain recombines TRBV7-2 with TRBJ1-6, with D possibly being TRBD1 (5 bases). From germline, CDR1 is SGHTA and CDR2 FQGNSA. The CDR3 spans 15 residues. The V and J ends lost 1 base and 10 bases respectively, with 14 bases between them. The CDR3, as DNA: TGTGCCAGCAGCTTAGATCGAAGCCCAGGGTCACCCCTCCACTTT. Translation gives CASSLDRSPGSPLHF.

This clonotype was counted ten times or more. The CDR3 region is CASSLGLAVLTDTQYF. CDR3 DNA: TGTGCCAGCAGCCTCGGACTAGCGGTTTTAACAGATACGCAGTATTTT. The chain couples TRBV7-8 to TRBJ2-3; 10 bases agree with TRBD2. The V gene's germline CDR1 is SGHVS and CDR2 FQNEAQ. Trimming took 5 bases from V and 3 from J; bases not matched to a gene: 8. The CDR3 covers 16 residues.

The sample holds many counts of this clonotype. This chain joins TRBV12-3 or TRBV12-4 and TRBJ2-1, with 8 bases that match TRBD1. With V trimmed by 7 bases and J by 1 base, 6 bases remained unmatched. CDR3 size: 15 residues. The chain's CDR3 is CASTPGQGSYNEQFF. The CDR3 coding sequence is TGTGCCAGCACCCCTGGACAGGGATCCTACAATGAGCAGTTCTTC.

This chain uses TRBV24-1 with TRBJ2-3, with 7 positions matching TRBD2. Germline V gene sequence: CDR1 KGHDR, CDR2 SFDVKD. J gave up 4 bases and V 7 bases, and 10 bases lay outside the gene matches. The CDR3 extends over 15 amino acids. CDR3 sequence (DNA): TGTGCCACCAGCGACCAGCGGGGTCGACCAGATACGCAGTATTTT. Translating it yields CATSDQRGRPDTQYF.

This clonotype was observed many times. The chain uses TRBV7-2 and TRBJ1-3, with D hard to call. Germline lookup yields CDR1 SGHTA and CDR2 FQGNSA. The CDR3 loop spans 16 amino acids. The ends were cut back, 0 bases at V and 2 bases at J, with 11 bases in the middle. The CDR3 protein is CASSLAPAAAGNTIYF. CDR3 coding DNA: TGTGCCAGCAGCTTAGCCCCAGCTGCAGCTGGAAACACCATATATTTT.

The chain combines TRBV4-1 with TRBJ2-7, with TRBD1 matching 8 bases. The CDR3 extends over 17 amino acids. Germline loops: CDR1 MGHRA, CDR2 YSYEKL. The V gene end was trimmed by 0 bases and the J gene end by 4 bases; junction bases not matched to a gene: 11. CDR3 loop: CASSQDPFQGQVYEQYF. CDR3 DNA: TGCGCCAGCAGCCAAGATCCCTTCCAGGGACAGGTATACGAGCAGTACTTC.

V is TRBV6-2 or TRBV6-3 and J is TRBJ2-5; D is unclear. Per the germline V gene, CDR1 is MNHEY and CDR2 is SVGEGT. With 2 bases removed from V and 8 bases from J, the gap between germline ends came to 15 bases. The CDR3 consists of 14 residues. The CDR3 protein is CASSYGGPKRTQYF. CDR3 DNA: TGTGCCAGCAGTTACGGCGGACCCAAGAGAACCCAGTACTTC.

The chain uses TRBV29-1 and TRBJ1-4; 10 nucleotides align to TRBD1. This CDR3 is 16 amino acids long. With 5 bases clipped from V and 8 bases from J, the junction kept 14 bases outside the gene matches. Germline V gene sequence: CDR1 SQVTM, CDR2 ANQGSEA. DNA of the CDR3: TGCAGCGTTTCAAGGGGGGTGACAGGGGGCGCAGAAAAACTGTTTTTT. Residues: CSVSRGVTGGAEKLFF.

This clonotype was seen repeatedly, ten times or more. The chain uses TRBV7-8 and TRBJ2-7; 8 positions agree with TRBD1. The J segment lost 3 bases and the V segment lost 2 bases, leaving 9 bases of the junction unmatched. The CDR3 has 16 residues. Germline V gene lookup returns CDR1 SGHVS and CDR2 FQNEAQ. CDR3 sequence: CASSLRGQADYYEQYF. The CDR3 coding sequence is TGTGCCAGCAGCTTAAGGGGACAGGCAGACTACTACGAGCAGTACTTC.

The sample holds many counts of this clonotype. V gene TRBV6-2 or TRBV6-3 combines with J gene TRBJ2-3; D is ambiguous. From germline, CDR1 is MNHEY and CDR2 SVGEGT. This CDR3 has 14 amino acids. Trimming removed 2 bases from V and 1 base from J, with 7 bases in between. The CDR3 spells CASSYSWGTDTQYF. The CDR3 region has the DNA TGTGCCAGCAGTTACAGTTGGGGCACAGATACGCAGTATTTT.